Presented here are 8 T cell receptor beta chains from one specimen sequenced in a study of T cells in localized non-small cell lung cancer. Assay used: immunoSEQ multiplex PCR; TCRdb lists only in-frame clones, some missing. The sample holds 25,000 to 35,000 clones, roughly 90% seen once. The starting material was peripheral blood mononuclear cells, obtained before any cancer treatment. The receptors derive from a woman aged 35-75 years with stage III lung adenocarcinoma.

As regards this clone: Other DNA sequences of this sample code for an identical CDR3. J is TRBJ2-2 and V is TRBV10-3; D call uncertain. CDR1 ENHRY and CDR2 SYGVKD come from the germline V gene. The length of the CDR3 is 12 residues. Trimming left V 4 bases short and J 2 bases short, with 2 bases between. This CDR3 reads CAISANTGELFF. DNA for the CDR3: TGTGCCATCAGTGCAAACACCGGGGAGCTGTTTTTT.

The chain combines TRBV28 with TRBJ1-5; no clear D. In germline, CDR1 is MDHEN, CDR2 SYDVKM. The CDR3 sequence is 15 residues long. V lost 3 bases and J 6 bases, leaving 15 bases between the germline ends. This CDR3 is CASSFLHPWGQPQHF. The DNA for the CDR3 is TGTGCCAGCAGTTTTTTACACCCTTGGGGTCAGCCCCAGCATTTT.

The CDR3 bases are TGCGCCAGCAGCTTCGACCCAGATAATGAAAAACTGTTTTTT. As protein: CASSFDPDNEKLFF. The chain couples TRBV5-1 to TRBJ1-4; unclear D gene. The length of the CDR3 is 14 residues. The germline V gene has CDR1 SGHRS and CDR2 YFSETQ. The V end was cut by 2 bases, the J end by 4 bases, with 9 bases between.

The chain couples TRBV10-2 to TRBJ2-5; D is possibly TRBD1 (5 bases). Germline loops: CDR1 WSHSY, CDR2 SAAADI. The CDR3 extends over 15 amino acids. V lost 7 bases and J lost 1, with 16 bases in between. The CDR3 sequence: CASTLGRLGQETQYF. DNA of the CDR3: TGCGCCAGCACTCTGGGGCGGCTTGGCCAAGAGACCCAGTACTTC.

V usage is TRBV10-1 and J usage is TRBJ1-3, with TRBD1 matching over 7 bases. Germline V lookup: CDR1 WNHNN, CDR2 SYGVQD (reference sequence). The CDR3 is 14 amino acids. The junction had 5 bases not matched to a gene; V was cut back by 4 bases and J by 5 bases. DNA for the CDR3: TGCGCCAGCAGTGCCGGACAGGAACGAAACACCATATATTTT. The encoded protein is CASSAGQERNTIYF.

The V call is TRBV7-2, the J call TRBJ1-5; D call uncertain. CDR1 SGHTA and CDR2 FQGNSA come from the germline V gene. The CDR3 contains 14 residues. V was cut by 3 bases and J by 4 bases, with 10 bases left in between. The CDR3 region is CASSFGIPNQPQHF. CDR3 in DNA: TGTGCCAGCAGCTTCGGCATCCCTAATCAGCCCCAGCATTTT.

The chain carries TRBV11-3 and TRBJ2-1; 8 nucleotides agree with TRBD1. Germline trimming cut 0 bases from V and 8 bases from J; bases unmatched to any gene: 3. The CDR3 consists of 14 residues. Germline CDR1 is SGHNT and CDR2 is YENEEA. CDR3 coding DNA: TGTGCCAGCAGCTTAGATCAACAGGGGGATGAGCAGTTCTTC. Protein sequence: CASSLDQQGDEQFF.

The genes are TRBV18 and TRBJ2-1, with TRBD2 identical over 10 bases. CDR1 and CDR2 (germline): KGHSH, LQKENI. The CDR3 is 15 amino acids. V gave up 3 bases and J gave up 8 bases; unmatched junction bases: 7. The CDR3 here is CASSPDASGSHEQFF. The CDR3, as DNA: TGTGCCAGCTCACCGGATGCTAGCGGGAGCCATGAGCAGTTCTTC.